This T cell receptor beta chain comes out of a study of control samples from healthy donors and cancer patients. Using immunoSEQ multiplex PCR, the repertoire was profiled, and TCRdb retains in-frame clones only, with some absent. The sample includes tens of thousands of clones, 89% of them seen just once. Sequencing was done on a sample of PBMCs. The source is a man aged 40-50 years with colorectal cancer.

This CDR3 is CASSPGGGQAHEQYF. The CDR3, as DNA: TGTGCCAGCAGCCCAGGAGGGGGGCAGGCCCACGAGCAGTACTTC. This chain joins TRBV7-8 and TRBJ2-7; the D call may be TRBD1 or TRBD2 (6 bases each). The CDR3 is 15 residues long. Germline assignment: CDR1 SGHVS and CDR2 FQNEAQ. Trimming left V 5 bases short and J 5 bases short, with 19 bases between.